Following are 22 T cell receptor beta chains from one sample sequenced in a study of shared clonotypes between healthy human individuals. CD8 cells classed as naive were CD45RO-negative and positively selected for CCR7, excluding terminally differentiated effector memory CD45RA+ cells. The table came from immunoSEQ multiplex PCR; TCRdb's copy has only in-frame clones and leaves some out. Of under 850,000 clones in the sample, almost 95% were seen once. The material sequenced was naive CD8+ T cells sorted from blood. Receptors were obtained from a man aged 25-45 years in good health.

The rearrangement uses TRBV29-1 and TRBJ1-3; D unclear. Trimming removed 1 base at V and 0 bases at J, with 13 bases between. Germline assignment: CDR1 SQVTM and CDR2 ANQGSEA. The CDR3 contains 16 residues. Written as DNA, the CDR3 is TGCAGCGTTGAAGCCGAAGGGAGCAACTCTGGAAACACCATATATTTT. Its translation: CSVEAEGSNSGNTIYF.

The chain couples TRBV28 to TRBJ2-7, with 8 positions matching TRBD1. The CDR3 covers 11 residues. Trimming took 8 bases from V and 7 from J; bases not matched to a gene: 4. Germline V gene sequence: CDR1 MDHEN, CDR2 SYDVKM. The CDR3 sequence: CASRTGTEQYF. The CDR3 coding sequence is TGTGCCAGCCGGACAGGGACGGAGCAGTACTTC.

The chain has TRBV7-9 and TRBJ2-5; TRBD1 agrees at 7 bases. The CDR3 runs 15 residues. The V and J ends lost 5 bases and 4 bases, in that order; junction bases with no gene match: 10. Germline V gene data show CDR1 as SEHNR and CDR2 as FQNEAQ (reference sequence). CDR3 sequence reads: CASSPRQGEGETQYF. The CDR3 nucleotides read TGTGCCAGCAGCCCGCGACAGGGTGAAGGAGAGACCCAGTACTTC.

The chain is built from TRBV27 and TRBJ2-3; D is perhaps TRBD1 or TRBD2 (7 bases each). CDR1 is MNHEY and CDR2 is SMNVEV in the germline V gene (reference sequence). V lost 6 bases to trimming and J lost 0 bases, with 16 bases between them. The CDR3 consists of 16 residues. CDR3 amino acids: CASRDRQGLSTDTQYF. The CDR3 DNA sequence: TGTGCCAGCAGGGATCGACAGGGACTAAGCACAGATACGCAGTATTTT.

The chain has TRBV13 and TRBJ2-1, with 10 bases matching TRBD2. After removal of 5 bases from V and 8 bases from J, the junction contained 9 bases not matched to a gene. The V gene's germline CDR1 is PRHDT and CDR2 FYEKMQ (reference sequence). This CDR3 contains 15 residues. The CDR3 DNA reads as TGTGCCAGCAGCCAGGGGACTAGCGATAACGATGAGCAGTTCTTC. It is translated as CASSQGTSDNDEQFF.

The chain couples TRBV28 to TRBJ2-1; 13 bases map to TRBD2. The CDR3 sequence is 19 residues long. Trimming removed 10 bases from V and 7 bases from J; junction bases left unmatched: 22. CDR1 MDHEN and CDR2 SYDVKM come from the germline V gene. CDR3 DNA sequence: TGTGCCACCTATCCCGAGGTAGAACTAGCGGGAGGGCCGAGGAATGAGCAGTTCTTC. This encodes CATYPEVELAGGPRNEQFF.

The rearrangement uses TRBV29-1 and TRBJ2-1; D is ambiguous. With 1 base removed from V and 8 bases from J, the gap between germline ends came to 9 bases. Germline V lookup: CDR1 SQVTM, CDR2 ANQGSEA. The CDR3 loop spans 12 amino acids. CDR3 region: CSVEGTSDEQFF. The DNA for the CDR3 is TGCAGCGTTGAAGGGACCAGCGATGAGCAGTTCTTC.

This clone was recorded once. The rearrangement links TRBV11-2 to TRBJ2-3; 9 positions match TRBD2. The V gene end was trimmed by 1 base and the J gene end by 7 bases; junction bases not matched to a gene: 6. The V gene's germline CDR1 is SGHAT and CDR2 FQNNGV. The CDR3 extends over 15 amino acids. CDR3 protein: CASSLGGSGSNTQYF. CDR3 DNA sequence: TGTGCCAGCAGCTTAGGGGGTAGCGGGAGTAATACGCAGTATTTT.

The count of this clone is one. This CDR3 reads CASSLDRGGTEAFF. DNA for the CDR3: TGTGCCAGCAGTCTCGACAGGGGTGGAACTGAAGCTTTCTTT. The chain links TRBV28 to TRBJ1-1, with TRBD1 matching 8 bases. Germline V gene lookup returns CDR1 MDHEN and CDR2 SYDVKM. The V segment lost 5 bases and the J segment 5 bases; nucleotides outside the gene matches: 7. This CDR3 contains 14 residues.

This clone showed up just a few times. The CDR3, as DNA: TGTGCCAGCAGCTTGGGACAGCAGCAGTACTTC. Protein sequence: CASSLGQQQYF. The chain uses TRBV7-9 and TRBJ2-7; 7 bases are shared with TRBD1. CDR1 is SEHNR and CDR2 is FQNEAQ in the germline V gene (reference sequence). V lost 3 bases and J lost 8; bases outside the gene matches: 1. The CDR3 contains 11 residues.

The genes are TRBV6-5 and TRBJ2-5, with 12 bases matching TRBD2. Germline CDR1 is MNHEY and CDR2 is SVGAGI. The CDR3 sequence is 15 residues long. V was pared by 5 bases and J by 1 base, with 2 bases of the junction left unmatched. CDR3 sequence reads: CASSRLAGVQETQYF. In DNA form, the CDR3 reads TGTGCCAGCAGTAGACTAGCGGGGGTCCAAGAGACCCAGTACTTC.

This clone has just one count. The rearrangement joins TRBV5-4 to TRBJ2-1; 10 bases line up with TRBD2. This CDR3 is 15 amino acids long. Germline V gene data show CDR1 as SGHNT and CDR2 as YYREEE (reference sequence). The J segment lost 7 bases and the V segment lost 4 bases, leaving 8 bases of the junction unmatched. CDR3 sequence (DNA): TGTGCCAGCAGCCTGCTAGCGGGAGTTCGGAATGAGCAGTTCTTC. Its protein product is CASSLLAGVRNEQFF.

This rearrangement joins TRBV19 to TRBJ2-3; TRBD1 agrees at 8 bases. The V gene's germline CDR1 is LNHDA and CDR2 SQIVND (reference sequence). Germline trimming cut 5 bases from V and 2 bases from J; bases unmatched to any gene: 12. The CDR3 is made up of 17 amino acids. CDR3 region: CASSSPYDRGNTDTQYF. Here the CDR3 DNA reads TGTGCCAGTAGTTCCCCTTACGACAGGGGTAACACAGATACGCAGTATTTT.

This clone showed up just once. The V gene is TRBV9, the J gene TRBJ2-7; the D is unclear. The V end was cut by 2 bases, the J end by 6 bases, with 12 bases between. CDR1 is SGDLS, CDR2 YYNGEE, per germline. This CDR3 is built from 13 residues. CDR3 amino acids: CASSVLTSSEQYF. CDR3 in DNA: TGTGCCAGCAGCGTTTTGACAAGCAGCGAGCAGTACTTC.

This chain connects TRBV7-3 to TRBJ2-3, with 10 nucleotides matching TRBD2. The V segment lost 2 bases and the J segment 0 bases; nucleotides outside the gene matches: 5. CDR1 is SGHTA, CDR2 FQGTGA, per germline. This CDR3 comprises 17 residues. CDR3 protein: CASSLGGTSDSTDTQYF. The CDR3 DNA follows: TGTGCCAGCAGCTTAGGGGGGACTAGCGATAGCACAGATACGCAGTATTTT.

The chain joins TRBV7-9 to TRBJ2-7; TRBD2 might be the D (6 bases). V gave up 0 bases and J gave up 0 bases, with 9 bases separating them. Germline CDR1 SEHNR, CDR2 FQNEAQ (reference sequence). The CDR3 is made up of 15 amino acids. The CDR3 here is CASSLAHGSSYEQYF. The CDR3 DNA reads TGTGCCAGCAGCTTAGCACACGGGAGCTCCTACGAGCAGTACTTC. Combining the CDR3 with reference TRBV7-9 and TRBJ2-7 gives the whole variable domain DTGVSQNPRHKITKRGQNVTFRCDPISEHNRLYWYRQTLGQGPEFLTYFQNEAQLEKSRLLSDRFSAERPKGSFSTLEIQRTEQGDSAMYLCASSLAHGSSYEQYFGPGTRLTVT.

The gene calls are TRBV5-4 and TRBJ2-7; 7 bases are shared with TRBD2. The length of the CDR3 is 15 residues. The germline V gene encodes CDR1 SGHNT and CDR2 YYREEE (reference sequence). Unmatched junction bases numbered 9, after V lost 0 bases and J lost 6 bases. The CDR3: CASSLAGEGQREQYF. CDR3 coding DNA: TGTGCCAGCAGCTTGGCGGGGGAGGGCCAGCGCGAGCAGTACTTC.

The chain employs TRBV13 and TRBJ2-5; tentatively, D is TRBD2 (6 bases). Germline loops: CDR1 PRHDT, CDR2 FYEKMQ (reference sequence). This CDR3 region has 16 residues. Deletions cut 2 bases from V and 5 bases from J, with 18 bases between. CDR3 in amino acids: CASSLSGVLSQETQYF. The CDR3 DNA is TGTGCCAGCAGCTTATCGGGGGTTCTAAGTCAGGAGACCCAGTACTTC.

This chain links TRBV11-2 with TRBJ2-1; no definite D call. Germline V CDR1 and CDR2: SGHAT, FQNNGV. V was pared by 0 bases and J by 5 bases, with 2 bases between. The CDR3 has 12 amino acids. CDR3 nucleotide sequence: TGTGCCAGCAGCTTAGAAAACAATGAGCAGTTCTTC. It translates to CASSLENNEQFF. The complete variable domain, with remaining parts taken from reference TRBV11-2 and TRBJ2-1, reads EAGVAQSPRYKIIEKRQSVAFWCNPISGHATLYWYQQILGQGPKLLIQFQNNGVVDDSQLPKDRFSAERLKGVDSTLKIQPAKLEDSAVYLCASSLENNEQFFGPGTRLTVL.

V is TRBV29-1 and J is TRBJ2-7, with no clear D. V lost 3 bases to trimming and J lost 2 bases, with 11 bases between them. Per germline, CDR1 SQVTM and CDR2 ANQGSEA. The length of the CDR3 is 13 residues. CDR3 residues: CSVESSQTYEQYF. Written as DNA, the CDR3 is TGCAGCGTTGAGTCGTCTCAGACCTACGAGCAGTACTTC.

J is TRBJ2-7 and V is TRBV6-6; 8 bases line up with TRBD2. CDR3 length: 15 amino acids. Germline CDR1 MNHNY, CDR2 SVGAGI (reference sequence). Trimming took 6 bases from V and 3 from J; bases not matched to a gene: 10. The CDR3 protein is CASSYPRGGFYEQYF. Here the CDR3 DNA reads TGTGCCAGCAGCTACCCCCGGGGGGGCTTCTACGAGCAGTACTTC.

The chain combines TRBV5-1 with TRBJ1-1; tentative D call: TRBD1 (5 bases). Trimming removed 1 base at V and 4 bases at J, with 8 bases between. This CDR3 is built from 13 residues. Germline CDR1 and CDR2: SGHRS and YFSETQ. This CDR3 is CASSLTGGTEAFF. DNA of the CDR3: TGCGCCAGCAGCTTGACTGGGGGCACTGAAGCTTTCTTT.